This record covers a single T cell receptor beta chain. This sample is part of a study of cytomegalovirus exposure and HLA in healthy donors. Germline CDR1 is SGHTA and CDR2 is FQGNSA. V lost 5 bases to trimming and J lost 11 bases; unmatched junction nucleotides: 8. This CDR3 is 14 amino acids long. PCR primers comprised 60 Vbeta and 13 Jbeta primers. Sequencing was performed with immunoSEQ multiplex PCR; in TCRdb, only in-frame clones are kept and a portion is missing. Of 90,000 to 140,000 clones in the sample, about 70% were seen once. The sample taken for sequencing was PBMCs. The J gene is TRBJ1-6, the V gene TRBV7-2; 8 nucleotides line up with TRBD1. The sequence was collected from a man in his thirties or forties in good health and CMV-seronegative. CDR3 in DNA: TGTGCCAGCAGCGTCGGACAGGGATACACACCCCTCCACTTT. Translated: CASSVGQGYTPLHF.